Listed here are 32 T cell receptor beta chains from one sample, sequenced in a study of cytomegalovirus exposure and HLA in healthy donors. Here immunoSEQ multiplex PCR was the method, and the copy in TCRdb shows in-frame clones only, minus some. The table has over 150,000 clones, 85% seen once. The sequenced sample consisted of PBMCs. These receptors were taken from a man aged 18 to 30 in good health and CMV-seropositive.

The V gene is TRBV28, the J gene TRBJ2-1, with a weak D call TRBD2 (5 bases). This CDR3 has 11 amino acids. Per germline, CDR1 MDHEN and CDR2 SYDVKM. Trimming took 4 bases from V and 10 from J, leaving 8 bases between them. The DNA for the CDR3 is TGTGCCAGCAGTTCGTCGGGGGAGCAGTTCTTC. Residues: CASSSSGEQFF. Looking up the rest from reference TRBV28 and TRBJ2-1 gives the full variable domain: DVKVTQSSRYLVKRTGEKVFLECVQDMDHENMFWYRQDPGLGLRLIYFSYDVKMKEKGDIPEGYSVSREKKERFSLILESASTNQTSMYLCASSSSGEQFFGPGTRLTVL.

The chain joins TRBV6-5 to TRBJ2-2; 15 nucleotides agree with TRBD2. This CDR3 region has 16 residues. Germline V CDR1 and CDR2: MNHEY, SVGAGI. The V and J ends lost 3 bases and 5 bases, in that order; junction bases with no gene match: 1. The chain's CDR3 is CASSYGTSGRTGELFF. The CDR3 DNA is TGTGCCAGCAGTTATGGGACTAGCGGGAGGACCGGGGAGCTGTTTTTT.

The chain joins TRBV4-1 to TRBJ1-3; D ambiguous. The length of the CDR3 is 17 residues. Per the germline V gene, CDR1 is MGHRA and CDR2 is YSYEKL. Trimming took 4 bases from V and 0 from J, leaving 16 bases between them. CDR3 DNA: TGCGCCAGCAGCCGCCAAGGACTCGTTCTCTCTGGAAACACCATATATTTT. Its protein product is CASSRQGLVLSGNTIYF.

The chain recombines TRBV13 with TRBJ1-1; D gene uncertain. Germline values: CDR1 PRHDT, CDR2 FYEKMQ (reference sequence). Trimming left V 1 base short and J 1 base short, with 10 bases between. There are 15 residues in the CDR3. The CDR3 sequence: CASSLVESGNTEAFF. As DNA, the CDR3 is TGTGCCAGCAGCTTAGTTGAATCAGGGAACACTGAAGCTTTCTTT.

The V call is TRBV4-1, the J call TRBJ2-1; D gene uncertain. Trimming took off 4 bases at V and 6 bases at J, with 13 bases between the two ends. The CDR3 runs to 14 residues. Germline loops: CDR1 MGHRA, CDR2 YSYEKL. This CDR3 is CASSPGPDVNEQFF. The CDR3, as DNA: TGCGCCAGCAGCCCAGGCCCCGATGTCAATGAGCAGTTCTTC.

The chain employs TRBV7-9 and TRBJ2-7; unclear D gene. Germline V gene sequence: CDR1 SEHNR, CDR2 FQNEAQ (reference sequence). V was trimmed by 5 bases and J by 0 bases, leaving 14 bases between them. CDR3 length: 15 amino acids. The CDR3: CASSPTGSYSYEQYF. The CDR3 bases are TGTGCCAGCAGCCCTACCGGGTCCTACTCCTACGAGCAGTACTTC. Drawing the rest from reference TRBV7-9 and TRBJ2-7, the complete variable domain is DTGVSQNPRHKITKRGQNVTFRCDPISEHNRLYWYRQTLGQGPEFLTYFQNEAQLEKSRLLSDRFSAERPKGSFSTLEIQRTEQGDSAMYLCASSPTGSYSYEQYFGPGTRLTVT.

This chain uses TRBV2 with TRBJ2-7, with no clear D. Germline CDR1 reads SNHLY; CDR2 reads FYNNEI. The CDR3 totals 12 residues. V was cut by 8 bases and J by 1 base, with 9 bases left in between. This CDR3 reads CASEQVSYEQYF. CDR3 DNA: TGTGCCAGCGAACAAGTTTCCTACGAGCAGTACTTC.

This chain uses TRBV30 with TRBJ2-3; D ambiguous. The CDR3 is 13 residues long. Between the trimmed V and J ends, which lost 2 bases and 2 bases, there was a span of 8 bases. Germline-derived CDR1 and CDR2 are GTSNPN and SVGIG (reference sequence). The CDR3 DNA reads TGTGCCTGGAGTCCCACTACCACAGATACGCAGTATTTT. Translating it yields CAWSPTTTDTQYF. The full variable domain, its missing parts supplied by reference TRBV30 and TRBJ2-3, is SQTIHQWPATLVQPVGSPLSLECTVEGTSNPNLYWYRQAAGRGLQLLFYSVGIGQISSEVPQNLSASRPQDRQFILSSKKLLLSDSGFYLCAWSPTTTDTQYFGPGTRLTVL.

The rearrangement uses TRBV7-9 and TRBJ2-4; tentative D call: TRBD1 (5 bases). Per germline, CDR1 SEHNR and CDR2 FQNEAQ (reference sequence). This CDR3 is 14 amino acids long. V shed 2 bases and J shed 1 base, with 6 bases lying between them. For the CDR3, the DNA is TGTGCCAGCAGCTTACCAGGGGCCAAAAACATTCAGTACTTC. This sequence encodes CASSLPGAKNIQYF.

V usage is TRBV5-1 and J usage is TRBJ2-1; TRBD2 aligns across 7 bases. Germline loops: CDR1 SGHRS, CDR2 YFSETQ. The CDR3 sequence is 17 residues long. J gave up 0 bases and V 0 bases, and 6 bases lay outside the gene matches. The CDR3 here is CASSLGWRGSSYNEQFF. For the CDR3, the DNA is TGCGCCAGCAGCTTGGGTTGGCGGGGGAGCTCCTACAATGAGCAGTTCTTC.

J is TRBJ2-1 and V is TRBV7-9; D gene uncertain. The germline V gene encodes CDR1 SEHNR and CDR2 FQNEAQ (reference sequence). The CDR3 covers 15 residues. Between the trimmed V and J ends, which lost 5 bases and 9 bases, there was a span of 20 bases. The CDR3 sequence is CASSPLKELGIEQFF. As DNA, the CDR3 is TGTGCCAGCAGCCCACTAAAAGAGCTTGGAATTGAGCAGTTCTTC. Full variable domain (outside the CDR3, taken from reference TRBV7-9 and TRBJ2-1): DTGVSQNPRHKITKRGQNVTFRCDPISEHNRLYWYRQTLGQGPEFLTYFQNEAQLEKSRLLSDRFSAERPKGSFSTLEIQRTEQGDSAMYLCASSPLKELGIEQFFGPGTRLTVL.

V gene TRBV28 combines with J gene TRBJ2-7, with 9 bases lining up with TRBD2. V lost 3 bases and J lost 4; bases outside the gene matches: 4. Germline values: CDR1 MDHEN, CDR2 SYDVKM. The CDR3 is 14 residues long. CDR3 protein: CASSFTSGPYEQYF. The CDR3 region has the DNA TGTGCCAGCAGTTTTACTAGCGGGCCATACGAGCAGTACTTC. Full variable domain (missing parts from reference TRBV28 and TRBJ2-7): DVKVTQSSRYLVKRTGEKVFLECVQDMDHENMFWYRQDPGLGLRLIYFSYDVKMKEKGDIPEGYSVSREKKERFSLILESASTNQTSMYLCASSFTSGPYEQYFGPGTRLTVT.

The J gene is TRBJ1-3, the V gene TRBV2, with D possibly being TRBD1 (5 bases). V was clipped by 6 bases and J by 2 bases, with 11 bases between them. Germline-derived CDR1 and CDR2 are SNHLY and FYNNEI. There are 14 residues in the CDR3. The CDR3 coding sequence is TGTGCCAGCAGCCAGCAGGGAACTGGAAACACCATATATTTT. Protein: CASSQQGTGNTIYF.

CDR3 residues: CASSWTSSGEQYF. CDR3 sequence (DNA): TGCGCCAGCAGCTGGACCTCTAGCGGCGAGCAGTACTTC. The V gene is TRBV5-1, the J gene TRBJ2-7; 7 bases fit TRBD2. This CDR3 contains 13 residues. Germline-derived CDR1 and CDR2 are SGHRS and YFSETQ. Trimming at V came to 3 bases and at J to 6 bases, leaving 6 bases not matched to a gene.

V gene TRBV5-1 combines with J gene TRBJ1-3, with D hard to call. V lost 2 bases to trimming and J lost 7 bases, with 13 bases between them. Germline CDR1 SGHRS, CDR2 YFSETQ. This CDR3 is built from 14 residues. CDR3 residues: CASSFYGIGNTIYF. The DNA for the CDR3 is TGCGCCAGCAGCTTTTATGGAATCGGGAACACCATATATTTT.

The V and J genes are TRBV5-4 and TRBJ2-7, with D perhaps matching TRBD2 (6 bases). Trimming shortened V by 6 bases and J by 6 bases, and 16 bases separated the two germline ends. CDR3 length: 13 amino acids. Germline V gene lookup returns CDR1 SGHNT and CDR2 YYREEE (reference sequence). The CDR3 DNA sequence: TGTGCCAGCAAATTTGCGGGACCCGGCGAGCAGTACTTC. Translated, it gives CASKFAGPGEQYF.

The chain is built from TRBV6-1 and TRBJ2-7, with no clear D. Germline-derived CDR1 and CDR2 are MNHNS and SASEGT. The V end lost 1 base, the J end lost 0 bases, and 22 bases lay between the germline ends. The CDR3 runs 19 residues. In DNA form, the CDR3 reads TGTGCCAGCAGTGAAGGCGGCGGTGGCATCCATAGAAGCTCCTACGAGCAGTACTTC. Translating it yields CASSEGGGGIHRSSYEQYF.

The rearrangement joins TRBV27 to TRBJ2-6, with D perhaps TRBD2 (6 bases). The CDR3 totals 15 residues. The V gene lost 3 bases and the J gene lost 2 bases, with 8 bases spanning the gap. Germline V gives CDR1 MNHEY, CDR2 SMNVEV (reference sequence). The DNA for the CDR3 is TGTGCCAGCAGTTTCGGGGGAACTGGGGCCAACGTCCTGACTTTC. It encodes CASSFGGTGANVLTF.

This sequence joins TRBV9 and TRBJ2-3, with D possibly being TRBD2 (5 bases). Germline V gene lookup returns CDR1 SGDLS and CDR2 YYNGEE. The CDR3 contains 18 residues. V lost 4 bases to trimming and J lost 2 bases, with 23 bases between them. The CDR3 nucleotides read TGTGCCAGCAGCCTACTCTCCTCGCGGGCGAAAGACACAGATACGCAGTATTTT. It codes for CASSLLSSRAKDTDTQYF.

Only a few counts were recorded for this clone. The genes are TRBV6-1 and TRBJ1-5; TRBD1 is a possible D gene (5 bases). The V gene lost 4 bases and the J gene lost 6 bases, with 13 bases spanning the gap. Germline V gives CDR1 MNHNS, CDR2 SASEGT. CDR3 length: 14 amino acids. The CDR3 loop is CASSGDFGGQPQHF. The CDR3 DNA follows: TGTGCCAGCAGTGGCGATTTCGGGGGTCAGCCCCAGCATTTT.

The chain links TRBV5-4 to TRBJ1-2, with a possible D match to TRBD1 (6 bases). V lost 0 bases and J lost 7, with 16 bases in between. Germline V lookup: CDR1 SGHNT, CDR2 YYREEE (reference sequence). The CDR3 has 15 amino acids. CDR3 DNA sequence: TGTGCCAGCAGCTTGGTCTCTGAGGGGGTTTCTGGCTACACCTTC. Protein product: CASSLVSEGVSGYTF.

This clone was observed a few times. The chain employs TRBV10-3 and TRBJ2-1; 7 bases align to TRBD2. Germline V CDR1 and CDR2: ENHRY, SYGVKD. This CDR3 comprises 14 residues. J gave up 8 bases and V 0 bases, and 4 bases lay outside the gene matches. The CDR3 sequence: CAISESLASYEQFF. CDR3 DNA sequence: TGTGCCATCAGTGAGTCACTAGCGTCCTATGAGCAGTTCTTC.

The chain recombines TRBV11-3 with TRBJ1-1, with 9 bases lining up with TRBD1. The CDR3 contains 15 residues. From germline, CDR1 is SGHNT and CDR2 YENEEA. Losses at the gene ends were 3 bases for V and 8 bases for J; bases not matched to a gene: 10. The CDR3 coding sequence is TGTGCCAGCAGCTTCGGACAGGGGACCACCACCGAAGCTTTCTTT. Its translation is CASSFGQGTTTEAFF.

This rearrangement joins TRBV28 to TRBJ1-2; D is unclear. Germline loops: CDR1 MDHEN, CDR2 SYDVKM. Trimming cost V 6 bases and J 8 bases, with 10 bases left between them. CDR3 length: 11 residues. CDR3 in amino acids: CASSSLPGYTF. CDR3 coding DNA: TGTGCCAGCAGCTCCCTCCCGGGCTACACCTTC.

The J gene is TRBJ2-7, the V gene TRBV2; 8 nucleotides line up with TRBD1. Germline values: CDR1 SNHLY, CDR2 FYNNEI. The V segment lost 7 bases and the J segment 5 bases; nucleotides outside the gene matches: 4. The CDR3 covers 12 residues. In nucleotides, the CDR3 is TGTGCCAGCAATGACAGGGGCCACGAGCAGTACTTC. As protein: CASNDRGHEQYF.

The chain couples TRBV6-1 to TRBJ1-2; no clear D. This CDR3 region has 14 residues. From germline, CDR1 is MNHNS and CDR2 SASEGT. V was trimmed by 0 bases and J by 7 bases, leaving 12 bases between them. The CDR3 region has the DNA TGTGCCAGCAGTGAAGCCTCCCGGCGGCGTGGCTACACCTTC. It specifies CASSEASRRRGYTF.

This rearrangement joins TRBV5-4 to TRBJ2-3, with 7 bases matching TRBD2. This CDR3 comprises 16 residues. J gave up 7 bases and V 5 bases, and 16 bases lay outside the gene matches. Germline lookup yields CDR1 SGHNT and CDR2 YYREEE (reference sequence). CDR3 DNA sequence: TGTGCCAGCAGTAACACCGGGACTATATCCGCTTATACGCAGTATTTT. Its protein is CASSNTGTISAYTQYF.

The V and J genes are TRBV5-4 and TRBJ1-2; no reliable D call. Trimming stripped 1 base from V and 3 bases from J, with 16 bases between. The CDR3 is 16 amino acids. The germline gives CDR1 SGHNT, CDR2 YYREEE (reference sequence). Written as DNA, the CDR3 is TGTGCCAGCAGCTTGAGTCAGGCAGCAGCAGACTATGGCTACACCTTC. Translating gives CASSLSQAAADYGYTF.

The genes are TRBV5-1 and TRBJ1-2; maybe TRBD1 (6 bases). Germline CDR1 SGHRS, CDR2 YFSETQ. This CDR3 is 14 amino acids long. Trimming cost V 0 bases and J 12 bases, with 18 bases left between them. CDR3 region: CASSLDRDRTAHTF. As DNA, the CDR3 is TGCGCCAGCAGCTTGGACCGCGACAGGACTGCTCACACCTTC.

The chain employs TRBV4-1 and TRBJ2-7, with 7 nucleotides matching TRBD2. CDR1 is MGHRA and CDR2 is YSYEKL in the germline V gene. The length of the CDR3 is 17 residues. V dropped 0 bases and J dropped 3; count of bases not matched to a gene: 11. In DNA, the CDR3 is TGCGCCAGCAGCCAAGAAGTTAGGCTAGCGGACAACTACGAGCAGTACTTC. This sequence encodes CASSQEVRLADNYEQYF.

This clone has just one count. This chain connects TRBV28 to TRBJ2-5, with a possible D match to TRBD2 (6 bases). This CDR3 is built from 15 residues. Germline V lookup: CDR1 MDHEN, CDR2 SYDVKM. V lost 5 bases to trimming and J lost 3 bases, with 16 bases between them. Here the CDR3 DNA reads TGTGCCAGCAGTCAGGGACTCCTCGCGAAAGAGACCCAGTACTTC. Translation gives CASSQGLLAKETQYF.

This clone has more than one count but fewer than ten. The rearrangement links TRBV15 to TRBJ1-4, with D perhaps matching TRBD1 (6 bases). CDR3 length equals 18 residues. Trimming shortened V by 6 bases and J by 9 bases, and 29 bases separated the two germline ends. CDR1 LNHNV and CDR2 YYDKDF come from the germline V gene (reference sequence). The CDR3 loop is CATRDLTSRTAIHQKLFF. DNA of the CDR3: TGTGCCACCAGGGATCTTACATCCCGGACAGCCATCCATCAAAAACTGTTTTTT.